The clone carrying this T cell receptor beta chain has only one observation. The CDR3 contains 16 residues. V was clipped by 1 base and J by 0 bases; unmatched bases: 3. CDR1 and CDR2 from the germline V gene are SGHNT and YENEEA. The entry originates in a study of blood T cell repertoires in COVID-19. Across the whole study: Collection of acute and convalescent COVID-19 samples took place in the United States, Italy and Spain.

Authors' methods: Estimation of nucleated cell counts relied on the amplification of reference gene primers. Clones were read by immunoSEQ multiplex PCR, and TCRdb kept only the in-frame ones, dropping some. V and J calls and clone size are given by that table; D and trimming were obtained from the DNA. The table has tens of thousands of clones, 77% seen once. Sequences were obtained from peripheral blood. The chain links TRBV11-3 to TRBJ2-5, with 9 bases aligning to TRBD2. This receptor was taken from a man aged 65 to 79 with active or convalescent COVID-19. The CDR3 DNA reads TGTGCCAGCAGCTTAGGGCTAGCGGGGAACCAAGAGACCCAGTACTTC. Translating gives CASSLGLAGNQETQYF.